A selection of T cell receptor beta chains follows, all from one sample in a study of vaccination and CD4 T cells after COVID-19. MiXCR was run by TCRdb on the PCR reads, yielding one entry per CDR3 protein. This sample yields 7,500 to 10,000 distinct CDR3 sequences, of which more than 60% are seen a single time; 37% belongs to the top ten. These TCRs are of unknown antigen specificity. The sample taken for sequencing was CD4+ T cells from blood, cultured in vitro. The receptors shown here come from a human donor who had recovered from COVID-19. The CDR3 runs from the conserved cysteine through the conserved F or W. The D gene is left open where the match is weak. Expanded clones get a size class; other rows say once, few or many, or leave the size out.

CDR3: CASSPGQLNQPQHF; DNA: TGTGCCAGCAGCCCGGGACAGCTCAATCAGCCCCAGCATTTT; length: 14; size: NA; D: TRBD1; J: TRBJ1-5; V: TRBV6-1
CDR3: CASSQLGGTEAFF; DNA: TGTGCCAGCAGCCAGCTGGGTGGCACTGAAGCTTTCTTT; length: 13; size: NA; D: NA; J: TRBJ1-1; V: TRBV7-2
CDR3: CASSFTTSWETQYF; DNA: TGTGCCAGCAGTTTCACGACTAGTTGGGAGACCCAGTACTTC; length: 14; size: NA; D: NA; J: TRBJ2-5; V: TRBV27
CDR3: CASSILSGQGERAEQFF; DNA: TGTGCCAGTAGTATACTGTCGGGACAGGGTGAACGGGCTGAGCAGTTCTTC; length: 17; size: few; D: TRBD1; J: TRBJ2-1; V: TRBV19
CDR3: CASSLPAGQGIYGYTF; DNA: TGTGCCAGCAGCTTACCCGCGGGACAGGGAATCTATGGCTACACCTTC; length: 16; size: NA; D: TRBD1; J: TRBJ1-2; V: TRBV7-8
CDR3: CASSIAPFRERNSPLHF; DNA: TGTGCCAGTAGTATAGCCCCCTTTCGGGAAAGGAATTCACCCCTCCACTTT; length: 17; size: few; D: NA; J: TRBJ1-6; V: TRBV19
CDR3: CSARLTGDYGYTF; DNA: TGCAGTGCTAGGCTCACAGGAGACTATGGCTACACCTTC; length: 13; size: NA; D: NA; J: TRBJ1-2; V: TRBV20-1
CDR3: CATSDPGGIGTYNEQFF; DNA: TGTGCCACCAGTGACCCGGGGGGGATAGGGACCTACAATGAGCAGTTCTTC; length: 17; size: NA; D: TRBD2; J: TRBJ2-1; V: TRBV24-1
CDR3: CASSALRGGVETQYF; DNA: TGTGCCAGCAGCGCCTTGCGGGGGGGCGTTGAGACCCAGTACTTC; length: 15; size: NA; D: TRBD2; J: TRBJ2-5; V: TRBV5-8
CDR3: CASSYSDRVIYGYTF; DNA: TGTGCCAGCAGTTACTCGGACAGGGTTATCTATGGCTACACCTTC; length: 15; size: few; D: TRBD1; J: TRBJ1-2; V: TRBV6-2/TRBV6-3
CDR3: CASSPIAGAFYNEQFF; DNA: TGTGCCAGCAGCCCAATAGCGGGAGCCTTCTACAATGAGCAGTTCTTC; length: 16; size: NA; D: TRBD2; J: TRBJ2-1; V: TRBV7-8
CDR3: CASSMTGGDSPLHF; DNA: TGTGCCAGCAGCATGACAGGGGGAGATTCACCCCTCCACTTT; length: 14; size: NA; D: TRBD1; J: TRBJ1-6; V: TRBV9
CDR3: CASSRGLAGQNEQFF; DNA: TGTGCCAGCAGCCGGGGACTAGCGGGACAGAATGAGCAGTTCTTC; length: 15; size: NA; D: TRBD2; J: TRBJ2-1; V: TRBV28
CDR3: CASNDREWSYGYTF; DNA: TGTGCCAGCAATGACAGGGAGTGGAGCTATGGCTACACCTTC; length: 14; size: NA; D: TRBD1; J: TRBJ1-2; V: TRBV6-1
CDR3: CASSGAPRLAFF; DNA: TGTGCCAGCAGTGGCGCACCACGTCTAGCTTTCTTT; length: 12; size: NA; D: NA; J: TRBJ1-1; V: TRBV6-2/TRBV6-3
CDR3: CASSLQGATDTQYF; DNA: TGTGCCAGCAGTTTACAGGGGGCCACAGATACGCAGTATTTT; length: 14; size: NA; D: TRBD1; J: TRBJ2-3; V: TRBV12-3/TRBV12-4
CDR3: CASSYSRVGGGYTF; DNA: TGTGCCAGCAGTTACTCGAGGGTAGGGGGTGGCTACACCTTC; length: 14; size: NA; D: NA; J: TRBJ1-2; V: TRBV6-5
CDR3: CASSDERIETQYF; DNA: TGTGCCAGCAGTGATGAGCGCATTGAGACCCAGTACTTC; length: 13; size: NA; D: NA; J: TRBJ2-5; V: TRBV2